This TCR beta chain was obtained from a study of blood T cell repertoires in COVID-19. Original analysis: Scientists estimated how many nucleated cells there were by amplifying reference gene primers. Here immunoSEQ multiplex PCR was the method, and the copy in TCRdb shows in-frame clones only, minus some. That table is the source of V, J and clone size, and D and trimming were worked out from the DNA. The data contain tens of thousands of clones, more than 75% of them singletons. Sequencing used peripheral blood. The sequence derives from a man older than 75 with active or convalescent COVID-19.

CDR3: CASSVARNGYGYTF. In DNA form, the CDR3 reads TGTGCCAGCAGCGTAGCACGTAACGGCTATGGCTACACCTTC. The rearrangement joins TRBV9 to TRBJ1-2; no reliable D call. With 0 bases removed from V and 4 bases from J, the gap between germline ends came to 10 bases. Germline CDR1 SGDLS, CDR2 YYNGEE. This CDR3 has 14 residues.